This TCR beta chain was retrieved from a study of cytomegalovirus exposure and HLA in healthy donors. Study results and caveats: V- and J-gene trimming of TCR beta was linked (in a later analysis) to a missense DCLRE1C variant. The listing of roughly 160 TCR beta chains classed them as cytomegalovirus-associated. Later analysis showed TCR association rates varying by HLA locus, highest for DRB1 and lowest for HLA-C.

The primer mix had 60 Vbeta and 13 Jbeta primers. Assay used: immunoSEQ multiplex PCR; TCRdb lists only in-frame clones, some missing. The profile shows approximately 50,000 clones, around three quarters of them singletons. Remarks on this clone: The antigen remains undetermined.

This CDR3 is 18 amino acids long. CDR1 and CDR2 from the germline V gene are MDHEN and SYDVKM. V gave up 6 bases and J gave up 7 bases; unmatched junction bases: 17. Sample: PBMCs. The V call is TRBV28, the J call TRBJ2-2; TRBD2 matches 10 bases. This clonotype originated in a man aged 30 to 45 in good health and CMV-seropositive. This chain's CDR3 is CASSRERGGTIGFGELFF. The CDR3 DNA reads as TGTGCCAGCAGCCGCGAGCGGGGGGGAACAATTGGGTTCGGGGAGCTGTTTTTT.